A single sample is the source of the 12 T cell receptor beta chains below, sequenced in a study of beta chain features in type 1 diabetes. Study-wide findings and caveats: Researchers report that Type 1 diabetes patients had moderately but significantly shorter TCRB CDR3s across all four CD4+ subsets.

As every portion of the isolated RNA was reverse transcribed, the sequencing read expressed TCRB transcripts. Libraries were prepared by immunoSEQ multiplex PCR; TCRdb keeps only in-frame clonotypes and omits some of them. The sample records approximately 150,000 clones, 9% being singletons. These receptors have no known antigen. The sample consisted of central memory CD4+ T cells from blood. The receptor set was obtained from a man between 25 and 39 years old with type 1 diabetes.

V is TRBV27 and J is TRBJ2-7; TRBD1 matches at 8 bases. CDR1 and CDR2 from the germline V gene are MNHEY and SMNVEV (reference sequence). This CDR3 contains 13 residues. The trim removed 5 bases at V and 3 bases at J, leaving 3 bases unmatched. Here the CDR3 DNA reads TGTGCCAGCAGTATCACAGGGGGCTACGAGCAGTACTTC. It specifies CASSITGGYEQYF.

The rearrangement links TRBV4-3 to TRBJ2-7; possibly TRBD1 for D (6 bases). V lost 1 base and J 3 bases, leaving 13 bases between the germline ends. Germline lookup yields CDR1 LGHNA and CDR2 YSLEER. This CDR3 comprises 15 residues. CDR3 sequence (DNA): TGCGCCAGCAGCCAAGCCCCAGGGGATCTCTACGAGCAGTACTTC. Its protein is CASSQAPGDLYEQYF.

This clone has a handful of counts. J is TRBJ1-1 and V is TRBV2; D not certain. V was pared by 4 bases and J by 4 bases, with 10 bases between. The CDR3 covers 13 residues. In germline, CDR1 is SNHLY, CDR2 FYNNEI. The DNA for the CDR3 is TGTGCCAGCAGTGTACGGGTGCGCACTGAAGCTTTCTTT. Translated: CASSVRVRTEAFF.

The chain couples TRBV30 to TRBJ2-5; possible D gene TRBD1, 5 bases. CDR3 size: 14 residues. V lost 0 bases and J lost 4, with 12 bases in between. The germline V gene encodes CDR1 GTSNPN and CDR2 SVGIG (reference sequence). In DNA form, the CDR3 reads TGTGCCTGGAGTGTAGCACAGGTGGGAGAGACCCAGTACTTC. It specifies CAWSVAQVGETQYF.

This clone was found a few times. The J gene is TRBJ1-2, the V gene TRBV11-1; no firm D call. V was cut by 2 bases and J by 7 bases, with 11 bases left in between. There are 13 residues in the CDR3. Germline assignment: CDR1 SGHAT and CDR2 FQDESV (reference sequence). The CDR3 reads CASSLQATSGYTF. The CDR3 DNA follows: TGTGCCAGCAGCTTACAGGCCACCTCTGGCTACACCTTC.

This clone was recorded a few times. This sequence joins TRBV28 and TRBJ1-6; 9 nucleotides match TRBD1. Germline loops: CDR1 MDHEN, CDR2 SYDVKM. The ends lost 1 base at V and 5 bases at J; junction bases unmatched: 6. This CDR3 is 17 amino acids long. CDR3 in amino acids: CASSLLQGAADNSPLHF. The CDR3 DNA reads as TGTGCCAGCAGTTTATTACAGGGGGCGGCAGATAATTCACCCCTCCACTTT.

The CDR3 region is CASSPPQGPNYGYTF. The CDR3 coding sequence is TGTGCCAGCAGCCCACCGCAGGGGCCAAACTATGGCTACACCTTC. The rearrangement uses TRBV7-9 and TRBJ1-2; possible D gene TRBD1, 6 bases. CDR1 and CDR2 (germline): SEHNR, FQNEAQ (reference sequence). The V end lost 5 bases, the J end lost 2 bases, and 15 bases lay between the germline ends. CDR3 length: 15 residues.

This clone showed up just a few times. The V and J genes are TRBV5-1 and TRBJ2-5, with TRBD1 matching over 8 bases. The V gene's germline CDR1 is SGHRS and CDR2 YFSETQ. This CDR3 spans 14 amino acids. After removal of 6 bases from V and 3 bases from J, the junction contained 7 bases not matched to a gene. The DNA for the CDR3 is TGCGCCAGCAACCCGTCGGGACAGGAAGAGACCCAGTACTTC. As protein: CASNPSGQEETQYF.

The chain employs TRBV6-1 and TRBJ2-7; 9 nucleotides match TRBD2. CDR3 length equals 14 residues. The V gene's germline CDR1 is MNHNS and CDR2 SASEGT. Unmatched junction bases numbered 5, after V lost 1 base and J lost 7 bases. The CDR3 DNA reads TGTGCCAGCAGTGAAGTTGGCGGGGGGGCGGAGCAGTACTTC. This encodes CASSEVGGGAEQYF.

This chain joins TRBV29-1 and TRBJ2-1; 8 nucleotides align to TRBD1. Germline-derived CDR1 and CDR2 are SQVTM and ANQGSEA. The CDR3 is 13 amino acids. Trimming took 5 bases from V and 6 from J; bases not matched to a gene: 6. The CDR3 loop reads CSVRGQESNEQFF. The CDR3 DNA is TGCAGCGTTCGGGGACAGGAGAGCAATGAGCAGTTCTTC.

This clone has more than one count but fewer than ten. The chain couples TRBV2 to TRBJ1-3, with D uncertain. The V end was cut by 4 bases, the J end by 0 bases, with 7 bases between. The CDR3 has 14 amino acids. The germline V gene has CDR1 SNHLY and CDR2 FYNNEI. CDR3 region: CASSAWLSGNTIYF. The CDR3 DNA reads TGTGCCAGCAGTGCGTGGCTCTCTGGAAACACCATATATTTT. Filled out from reference TRBV2 and TRBJ1-3, the complete variable domain reads EPEVTQTPSHQVTQMGQEVILRCVPISNHLYFYWYRQILGQKVEFLVSFYNNEISEKSEIFDDQFSVERPDGSNFTLKIRSTKLEDSAMYFCASSAWLSGNTIYFGEGSWLTVV.

CDR3 residues: CASSLASGVNTQYF. CDR3 bases: TGTGCCAGCAGTTTAGCTAGCGGGGTAAATACGCAGTATTTT. The rearrangement joins TRBV28 to TRBJ2-3; 9 bases fit TRBD2. The V gene's germline CDR1 is MDHEN and CDR2 SYDVKM. V trimming: 2 bases; J trimming: 7 bases; junction bases outside the gene matches: 4. The length of the CDR3 is 14 residues.